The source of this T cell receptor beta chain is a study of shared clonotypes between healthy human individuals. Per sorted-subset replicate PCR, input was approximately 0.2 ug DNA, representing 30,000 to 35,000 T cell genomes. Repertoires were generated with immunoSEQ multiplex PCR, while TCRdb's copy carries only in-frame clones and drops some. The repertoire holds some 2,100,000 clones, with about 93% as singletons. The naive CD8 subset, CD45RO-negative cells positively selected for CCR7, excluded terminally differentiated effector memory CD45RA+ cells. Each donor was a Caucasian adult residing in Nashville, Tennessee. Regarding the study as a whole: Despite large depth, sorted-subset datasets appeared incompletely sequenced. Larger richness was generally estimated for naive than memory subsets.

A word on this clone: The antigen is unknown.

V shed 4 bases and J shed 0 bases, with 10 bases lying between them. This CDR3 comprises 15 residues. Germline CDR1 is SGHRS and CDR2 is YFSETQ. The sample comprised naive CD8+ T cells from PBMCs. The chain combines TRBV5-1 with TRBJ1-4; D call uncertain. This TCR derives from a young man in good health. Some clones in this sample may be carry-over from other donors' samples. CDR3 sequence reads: CASSPWIATNEKLFF. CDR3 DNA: TGCGCCAGCAGCCCCTGGATTGCAACTAATGAAAAACTGTTTTTT.